This TCR beta chain is drawn from a study of human T cells and chemical hapten exposure. This clonotype was counted a few times. TCRdb analysed the RACE reads with MiXCR anew, one entry per CDR3 protein. The sample consists of under 450,000 distinct CDR3 sequences, 6% to 7% of them appearing once. The CDR3 extends over 15 amino acids. The trim removed 1 base at V and 10 bases at J, leaving 5 bases unmatched. Germline V gene sequence: CDR1 SGHTA, CDR2 FQGNSA. The time point is: patch test 2, 6 weeks after DPC sensitization. Specified treatment: therapeutic diphenylcyclopropenone sensitization with weekly scalp DPC. Blood was drawn before each patch test was applied.

The chain joins TRBV7-2 to TRBJ1-6, with 9 positions matching TRBD1. The TCR was taken from a young woman with alopecia areata. Some clones in this sample may be carry-over from other donors' samples. The specimen was whole blood, collected in connection with sensitization to the hapten diphenylcyclopropenone (DPC). This CDR3 is CASSLVGQGPSPLHF. The CDR3 DNA reads TGTGCCAGCAGCTTAGTCGGACAGGGGCCCTCACCCCTCCACTTT.